A single sample gave rise to the 30 T cell receptor beta chains below, sequenced in a study of T cell clones after liver transplantation. Profiled with immunoSEQ multiplex PCR; TCRdb holds only in-frame clones, not every one. Among around 100,000 clones listed, approximately 78% were seen once. The source was CD4+ T cells from blood, collected before liver transplant. These TCRs come from a human donor who received a liver transplant.

This sequence joins TRBV6-6 and TRBJ1-5; D gene unclear. Germline CDR1 and CDR2: MNHNY and SVGAGI (reference sequence). V shed 8 bases and J shed 6 bases, with 11 bases lying between them. CDR3 size: 12 residues. The CDR3 bases are TGTGCCAGCTCCACGTCTAGTCAGCCCCAGCATTTT. Translation gives CASSTSSQPQHF.

The V call is TRBV18, the J call TRBJ2-5; D assignment may be TRBD1 or TRBD2 (6 bases each). The V and J ends lost 3 bases and 5 bases respectively, with 10 bases between them. Per germline, CDR1 KGHSH and CDR2 LQKENI. The CDR3 has 13 amino acids. The chain's CDR3 is CASSPNGGETQYF. The CDR3, as DNA: TGTGCCAGCTCACCGAACGGGGGCGAGACCCAGTACTTC.

In its sample, this clone was seen once. The V call is TRBV6-5, the J call TRBJ1-6, with 9 positions matching TRBD1. The CDR3 loop spans 14 amino acids. CDR1 is MNHEY and CDR2 is SVGAGI in the germline V gene. V shed 6 bases and J 7 bases; nucleotides not matched to a gene: 4. CDR3 loop: CASSSDRGNSPLHF. The CDR3 coding sequence is TGTGCCAGCAGCTCGGACAGGGGAAATTCACCCCTCCACTTT.

This rearrangement joins TRBV5-1 to TRBJ2-7; the match to TRBD1 covers 8 bases. The CDR3 is 13 amino acids. In germline, CDR1 is SGHRS, CDR2 YFSETQ. Trimming removed 2 bases from V and 3 bases from J; junction bases left unmatched: 1. CDR3 sequence: CASSLQGGYEQYF. The CDR3 coding sequence is TGCGCCAGCAGCTTACAGGGGGGCTACGAGCAGTACTTC.

The chain uses TRBV5-1 and TRBJ2-3; a possible D gene is TRBD2 (5 bases). The CDR3 sequence is 17 residues long. CDR1 is SGHRS and CDR2 is YFSETQ in the germline V gene. Trimming left V 0 bases short and J 0 bases short, with 14 bases between. The CDR3 nucleotides read TGCGCCAGCAGCTTGGTGAATTTGAGGGTTAGCACAGATACGCAGTATTTT. Translation: CASSLVNLRVSTDTQYF.

The rearrangement links TRBV5-1 to TRBJ2-7; D may correspond to TRBD1 or TRBD2 (6 bases each). The V gene's germline CDR1 is SGHRS and CDR2 YFSETQ. There are 17 residues in the CDR3. With 4 bases removed from V and 5 bases from J, the gap between germline ends came to 25 bases. CDR3 region: CASSLQLTGRMYHEQYF. DNA for the CDR3: TGCGCCAGCAGCCTACAGTTAACAGGGAGGATGTACCACGAGCAGTACTTC. Together with reference TRBV5-1 and TRBJ2-7, the CDR3 gives the full variable domain: KAGVTQTPRYLIKTRGQQVTLSCSPISGHRSVSWYQQTPGQGLQFLFEYFSETQRNKGNFPGRFSGRQFSNSRSEMNVSTLELGDSALYLCASSLQLTGRMYHEQYFGPGTRLTVT.

In its sample, this clone was seen many times. The genes are TRBV9 and TRBJ1-1, with TRBD1 as a possible D gene (6 bases). V lost 6 bases, J lost 2 bases, and 8 bases lay in between. The CDR3 runs to 12 residues. The germline V gene encodes CDR1 SGDLS and CDR2 YYNGEE. This chain's CDR3 is CASTGTNTEAFF. CDR3 coding DNA: TGTGCCAGCACAGGGACAAACACTGAAGCTTTCTTT.

This rearrangement joins TRBV25-1 to TRBJ2-6; D is uncertain. Germline V gives CDR1 MGHDK, CDR2 SYGVNS. There are 12 residues in the CDR3. Trimming cost V 4 bases and J 2 bases, with 0 bases left between them. The CDR3: CASSAGANVLTF. The CDR3 nucleotides are TGTGCCAGCAGTGCTGGGGCCAACGTCCTGACTTTC.

The chain is built from TRBV6-5 and TRBJ1-6; 7 bases agree with TRBD1. This CDR3 has 14 residues. CDR1 and CDR2 (germline): MNHEY, SVGAGI. Trimming at V came to 8 bases and at J to 9 bases, leaving 10 bases not matched to a gene. The CDR3 sequence is CASQPGQFSSPLHF. The DNA of the CDR3 is TGTGCCAGCCAACCGGGACAGTTCTCTTCACCCCTCCACTTT.

This clone was seen only a few times. J is TRBJ2-7 and V is TRBV7-6; 9 nucleotides match TRBD1. Germline CDR1 reads SGHVS; CDR2 reads FNYEAQ. The CDR3 has 16 residues. The ends lost 2 bases at V and 1 base at J; junction bases unmatched: 6. CDR3 DNA sequence: TGTGCCAGCAGCTTATCCCACGGGACAGGGTCCTACGAGCAGTACTTC. It yields the protein CASSLSHGTGSYEQYF. The full variable domain, rest sourced from reference TRBV7-6 and TRBJ2-7, is GAGVSQSPRYKVTKRGQDVALRCDPISGHVSLYWYRQALGQGPEFLTYFNYEAQQDKSGLPNDRFSAERPEGSISTLTIQRTEQRDSAMYRCASSLSHGTGSYEQYFGPGTRLTVT.

The chain links TRBV2 to TRBJ1-3; D unresolved. The CDR3 spans 14 residues. The V and J ends lost 3 bases and 0 bases respectively, with 6 bases between them. Germline CDR1 reads SNHLY; CDR2 reads FYNNEI. The CDR3 sequence is CASSDNPSGNTIYF. In DNA, the CDR3 is TGTGCCAGCAGTGATAACCCCTCTGGAAACACCATATATTTT.

The chain is built from TRBV18 and TRBJ1-2; tentative D call: TRBD1 (6 bases). Germline CDR1 KGHSH, CDR2 LQKENI. Trimming shortened V by 3 bases and J by 4 bases, and 12 bases separated the two germline ends. This CDR3 is 14 amino acids long. CDR3 coding DNA: TGTGCCAGCTCACCTTCGGGACAACTCTATGGCTACACCTTC. It codes for CASSPSGQLYGYTF.

The genes are TRBV5-1 and TRBJ2-6, with D unclear. This CDR3 contains 15 residues. CDR1 and CDR2 from the germline V gene are SGHRS and YFSETQ. Deletions cut 2 bases from V and 0 bases from J, with 6 bases between. For the CDR3, the DNA is TGCGCCAGCAGCTTACAGAACTCTGGGGCCAACGTCCTGACTTTC. Translating it yields CASSLQNSGANVLTF.

This clone was seen a handful of times. V gene TRBV4-3 combines with J gene TRBJ1-4; no definite D call. The CDR3 consists of 15 residues. Per germline, CDR1 LGHNA and CDR2 YSLEER. Trimming shortened V by 0 bases and J by 7 bases, and 12 bases separated the two germline ends. CDR3 bases: TGCGCCAGCAGCCAAGAACGGCACGGGCGTGAAAAACTGTTTTTT. It codes for CASSQERHGREKLFF.

The CDR3 DNA sequence: TGTGCCACCAGCAGAGATGGCAGGCCTAGCACAGATACGCAGTATTTT. Its translation: CATSRDGRPSTDTQYF. The rearrangement uses TRBV15 and TRBJ2-3; no firm D call. In germline, CDR1 is LNHNV, CDR2 YYDKDF (reference sequence). The CDR3 extends over 16 amino acids. Trimming cost V 0 bases and J 0 bases, with 10 bases left between them.

The table lists this clone with a few counts. The V and J genes are TRBV6-5 and TRBJ1-4, with 7 nucleotides matching TRBD1. Unmatched junction bases numbered 6, after V lost 4 bases and J lost 4 bases. CDR3 length equals 15 residues. Germline V lookup: CDR1 MNHEY, CDR2 SVGAGI. CDR3 sequence (DNA): TGTGCCAGCAGTTTCCGGACAGGTCATAATGAAAAACTGTTTTTT. Its protein product is CASSFRTGHNEKLFF.

V is TRBV27 and J is TRBJ2-7, with 10 bases identical to TRBD1. Germline V lookup: CDR1 MNHEY, CDR2 SMNVEV (reference sequence). This CDR3 spans 15 amino acids. The V and J ends lost 6 bases and 2 bases, in that order; junction bases with no gene match: 7. As DNA, the CDR3 is TGTGCCAGCAGCTCACCCGGGACAGGGGCCTACGAGCAGTACTTC. Its protein is CASSSPGTGAYEQYF.

The gene calls are TRBV15 and TRBJ2-5, with 7 bases identical to TRBD1. Trimming at V came to 3 bases and at J to 3 bases, leaving 7 bases not matched to a gene. Looked up from germline, CDR1 is LNHNV and CDR2 is YYDKDF (reference sequence). The CDR3 covers 15 residues. CDR3 loop: CATSRARDSKETQYF. The CDR3 DNA sequence: TGTGCCACCAGCAGGGCTCGGGACAGTAAAGAGACCCAGTACTTC. Filled out from reference TRBV15 and TRBJ2-5, the complete variable domain reads DAMVIQNPRYQVTQFGKPVTLSCSQTLNHNVMYWYQQKSSQAPKLLFHYYDKDFNNEADTPDNFQSRRPNTSFCFLDIRSPGLGDTAMYLCATSRARDSKETQYFGPGTRLLVL.

CDR3 DNA: TGTGCCAGCAGCCCGTTAACTAGCGGGAAAACAGATACGCAGTATTTT. Protein sequence: CASSPLTSGKTDTQYF. This rearrangement joins TRBV7-2 to TRBJ2-3, with 10 positions matching TRBD2. V shed 5 bases and J 3 bases; nucleotides not matched to a gene: 8. Germline loops: CDR1 SGHTA, CDR2 FQGNSA. The CDR3 length is 16 residues.

The chain couples TRBV4-2 to TRBJ2-3; 9 bases match TRBD1. Germline assignment: CDR1 LGHNA and CDR2 YNFKEQ. CDR3 length: 15 residues. Trimming cost V 0 bases and J 5 bases; bases outside gene matches: 3. CDR3: CASSQDGQGKDTQYF. DNA for the CDR3: TGTGCCAGCAGCCAAGACGGACAGGGGAAAGATACGCAGTATTTT.

V usage is TRBV7-2 and J usage is TRBJ2-5; D is unclear. From germline, CDR1 is SGHTA and CDR2 FQGNSA. This CDR3 is 14 amino acids long. The V gene lost 1 base and the J gene lost 5 bases, with 11 bases spanning the gap. The DNA of the CDR3 is TGTGCCAGCAGCTTAGGTTTGGGCTCCGAGACCCAGTACTTC. Protein: CASSLGLGSETQYF.

This chain links TRBV27 with TRBJ1-2, with D perhaps matching TRBD1 (6 bases). The CDR3 is 14 residues long. V was clipped by 4 bases and J by 2 bases, with 11 bases between them. CDR1 MNHEY and CDR2 SMNVEV come from the germline V gene (reference sequence). The DNA for the CDR3 is TGTGCCAGCAGTTGGTCAGGGGAAAACTATGGCTACACCTTC. Translated: CASSWSGENYGYTF.

The chain has TRBV29-1 and TRBJ2-3; D gene unclear. V lost 2 bases and J 2 bases, leaving 5 bases between the germline ends. This CDR3 region has 12 residues. Germline V CDR1 and CDR2: SQVTM, ANQGSEA. The CDR3 here is CSVEWITDTQYF. The DNA for the CDR3 is TGCAGCGTTGAATGGATCACAGATACGCAGTATTTT.

The sample holds one count of this clone. J is TRBJ2-7 and V is TRBV28; 7 positions agree with TRBD1. V shed 5 bases, J shed 3 bases, and the junction held 10 bases outside the gene matches. The germline gives CDR1 MDHEN, CDR2 SYDVKM. This CDR3 has 15 amino acids. The CDR3 loop reads CASSQPTGALYEQYF. The CDR3 region has the DNA TGTGCCAGCAGTCAACCTACAGGGGCCCTCTACGAGCAGTACTTC.

The chain carries TRBV2 and TRBJ2-3; 11 nucleotides agree with TRBD2. This CDR3 is 16 amino acids long. The J segment lost 4 bases and the V segment lost 11 bases, leaving 14 bases of the junction unmatched. Germline CDR1 and CDR2: SNHLY and FYNNEI. CDR3 sequence (DNA): TGTGCCGGGGTATGGTCTAGCGGGGGGAATGCAGATACGCAGTATTTT. Protein product: CAGVWSSGGNADTQYF. Combining the CDR3 with reference TRBV2 and TRBJ2-3 gives the whole variable domain EPEVTQTPSHQVTQMGQEVILRCVPISNHLYFYWYRQILGQKVEFLVSFYNNEISEKSEIFDDQFSVERPDGSNFTLKIRSTKLEDSAMYFCAGVWSSGGNADTQYFGPGTRLTVL.

V usage is TRBV5-1 and J usage is TRBJ2-1, with 12 positions matching TRBD2. After removal of 4 bases from V and 7 bases from J, the junction contained 6 bases not matched to a gene. The CDR3 has 15 amino acids. In germline, CDR1 is SGHRS, CDR2 YFSETQ. The CDR3 protein is CASSITSGGSNEQFF. For the CDR3, the DNA is TGCGCCAGCAGCATAACTAGCGGGGGGTCAAATGAGCAGTTCTTC. The full variable domain, in which reference TRBV5-1 and TRBJ2-1 provide the parts outside the CDR3, is KAGVTQTPRYLIKTRGQQVTLSCSPISGHRSVSWYQQTPGQGLQFLFEYFSETQRNKGNFPGRFSGRQFSNSRSEMNVSTLELGDSALYLCASSITSGGSNEQFFGPGTRLTVL.

The V call is TRBV20-1, the J call TRBJ2-5; D gene uncertain. The V gene lost 7 bases and the J gene lost 5 bases, with 11 bases spanning the gap. Germline-derived CDR1 and CDR2 are DFQATT and SNEGSKA (reference sequence). The CDR3 runs to 11 residues. The DNA for the CDR3 is TGCAGTGAGGCATTAAGGGAGACCCAGTACTTC. As protein: CSEALRETQYF.

The chain joins TRBV2 to TRBJ2-1; a weak D match, TRBD1 (5 bases). V dropped 7 bases and J dropped 0 bases, with 16 bases sitting between them. CDR3 length: 16 amino acids. Germline lookup yields CDR1 SNHLY and CDR2 FYNNEI. The CDR3: CASMGKGHLSYNEQFF. Here the CDR3 DNA reads TGTGCCAGCATGGGGAAGGGGCACCTCTCCTACAATGAGCAGTTCTTC. The variable domain in full, completed from reference TRBV2 and TRBJ2-1, reads EPEVTQTPSHQVTQMGQEVILRCVPISNHLYFYWYRQILGQKVEFLVSFYNNEISEKSEIFDDQFSVERPDGSNFTLKIRSTKLEDSAMYFCASMGKGHLSYNEQFFGPGTRLTVL.

The gene calls are TRBV28 and TRBJ1-4, with 8 bases lining up with TRBD1. The CDR3 sequence is 12 residues long. J gave up 13 bases and V 2 bases, and 3 bases lay outside the gene matches. Germline V CDR1 and CDR2: MDHEN, SYDVKM. The CDR3 bases are TGTGCCAGCAGTTTACGAGACAGGGGACTGTTTTTT. Its protein is CASSLRDRGLFF.

Details on this clone: Germline is not matched at one junction end, which may reflect a read error. The same CDR3 is also encoded by other DNA sequences in this sample. The chain carries TRBV28 and TRBJ1-5; no definite D call. CDR1 and CDR2 (germline): MDHEN, SYDVKM. The CDR3 is 14 amino acids. The CDR3 reads CASSLYAGGQPQHF. The CDR3 DNA is TGTGCCAGCAGCTTATACGCGGGTGGACAGCCCCAGCATTTT.